The 22 T cell receptor beta chains in this list originate from one sample, sequenced in a study of beta chain features in type 1 diabetes. cDNA synthesis used the whole RNA isolate, giving expressed TCRB sequences. Produced via immunoSEQ multiplex PCR; TCRdb's table is partial and in-frame only. The top ten clones hold approximately 1.3% of a sample with some 150,000 clones, roughly 10% of them seen once. Material for sequencing was naive CD4+ T cells from blood. Source of these receptors: a man aged 18 to 29 in good health.

This clone was picked up many times. This chain joins TRBV29-1 and TRBJ2-1; 7 bases line up with TRBD1. V shed 5 bases and J 2 bases; nucleotides not matched to a gene: 6. Germline loops: CDR1 SQVTM, CDR2 ANQGSEA. This CDR3 region has 14 residues. CDR3 loop: CSVLTGVPYNEQFF. CDR3 nucleotides: TGCAGCGTTCTTACAGGGGTCCCCTACAATGAGCAGTTCTTC.

This clone was picked up a small number of times. The chain recombines TRBV6-1 with TRBJ2-7; 9 positions match TRBD1. The CDR3 covers 15 residues. Germline loops: CDR1 MNHNS, CDR2 SASEGT. Trimming at V came to 4 bases and at J to 2 bases, leaving 6 bases not matched to a gene. The DNA of the CDR3 is TGTGCCAGCAGTGCGGGGACAGGGAGGCCCTACGAGCAGTACTTC. Protein: CASSAGTGRPYEQYF.

The rearrangement joins TRBV7-3 to TRBJ2-3; D uncertain. Germline loops: CDR1 SGHTA, CDR2 FQGTGA. CDR3 length: 13 amino acids. The V end lost 2 bases, the J end lost 4 bases, and 7 bases lay between the germline ends. The CDR3 protein is CASSLVGPDTQYF. The CDR3 DNA reads TGTGCCAGCAGCTTAGTTGGCCCAGATACGCAGTATTTT.

This clone was observed a handful of times. V is TRBV5-1 and J is TRBJ2-2; D call uncertain. CDR1 is SGHRS, CDR2 YFSETQ, per germline. The CDR3 is 15 residues long. V was trimmed by 0 bases and J by 8 bases, leaving 14 bases between them. CDR3 DNA sequence: TGCGCCAGCAGCTTGGCTTATGAGCTGCTGGGGGAGCTGTTTTTT. Its protein product is CASSLAYELLGELFF. Full variable domain (missing parts from reference TRBV5-1 and TRBJ2-2): KAGVTQTPRYLIKTRGQQVTLSCSPISGHRSVSWYQQTPGQGLQFLFEYFSETQRNKGNFPGRFSGRQFSNSRSEMNVSTLELGDSALYLCASSLAYELLGELFFGEGSRLTVL.

This clone was counted between two and nine times. The chain has TRBV19 and TRBJ1-2; D not certain. The V end was cut by 3 bases, the J end by 5 bases, with 13 bases between. Germline V gene data show CDR1 as LNHDA and CDR2 as SQIVND (reference sequence). There are 14 residues in the CDR3. The DNA of the CDR3 is TGTGCCAGTAGTATTTCGGGCGGGCTATATGGCTACACCTTC. Translation: CASSISGGLYGYTF.

This clone was picked up a small number of times. CDR3 nucleotides: TGTGCCAGCTCACCGGAGAGGGTGAGCAATCAGCCCCAGCATTTT. It encodes CASSPERVSNQPQHF. The gene calls are TRBV18 and TRBJ1-5; no clear D. CDR3 length: 15 amino acids. Germline values: CDR1 KGHSH, CDR2 LQKENI. The V gene lost 3 bases and the J gene lost 1 base, with 10 bases spanning the gap. Variable domain in full (rest from reference TRBV18 and TRBJ1-5): NAGVMQNPRHLVRRRGQEARLRCSPMKGHSHVYWYRQLPEEGLKFMVYLQKENIIDESGMPKERFSAEFPKEGPSILRIQQVVRGDSAAYFCASSPERVSNQPQHFGDGTRLSIL.

This clone showed up just a few times. The chain recombines TRBV7-2 with TRBJ2-3; TRBD2 might be the D (5 bases). This CDR3 contains 13 residues. Germline V gene data show CDR1 as SGHTA and CDR2 as FQGNSA. V was clipped by 5 bases and J by 2 bases, with 8 bases between them. In DNA form, the CDR3 reads TGTGCCAGCAGCCTCGGACTCACAGATACGCAGTATTTT. Its translation: CASSLGLTDTQYF.

The rearrangement uses TRBV2 and TRBJ1-2; the match to TRBD1 covers 7 bases. V gave up 4 bases and J gave up 8 bases; unmatched junction bases: 10. Looked up from germline, CDR1 is SNHLY and CDR2 is FYNNEI. The CDR3 covers 14 residues. The CDR3 nucleotides are TGTGCCAGCAGTGCAGAATATACAGGGGACGGCTACACCTTC. This gives the protein CASSAEYTGDGYTF.

This clone came up a few times. The V call is TRBV4-3, the J call TRBJ1-5, with TRBD1 identical over 7 bases. CDR1 LGHNA and CDR2 YSLEER come from the germline V gene. After removal of 0 bases from V and 5 bases from J, the junction contained 7 bases not matched to a gene. The CDR3 consists of 16 residues. The CDR3 protein is CASSQEAMGTDQPQHF. CDR3 DNA sequence: TGCGCCAGCAGCCAAGAGGCTATGGGGACAGATCAGCCCCAGCATTTT.

V gene TRBV7-9 combines with J gene TRBJ2-5, with a tentative D call TRBD1 (6 bases). Trimming took 4 bases from V and 1 from J, leaving 13 bases between them. Germline CDR1 and CDR2: SEHNR and FQNEAQ (reference sequence). The CDR3 covers 15 residues. CDR3 sequence: CASSSSRGIQETQYF. The CDR3 DNA is TGTGCCAGCAGCTCCAGTAGGGGGATCCAAGAGACCCAGTACTTC.

The chain combines TRBV2 with TRBJ2-1, with TRBD2 as a possible D gene (7 bases). Trimming removed 8 bases from V and 2 bases from J, with 13 bases in between. Germline values: CDR1 SNHLY, CDR2 FYNNEI. The CDR3 consists of 14 residues. Here the CDR3 DNA reads TGTGCCAGCCGCCAAGGGGGGGCCTACAATGAGCAGTTCTTC. Translated, it gives CASRQGGAYNEQFF.

V and J are TRBV9 and TRBJ1-1; 7 bases align to TRBD1. Germline V gene sequence: CDR1 SGDLS, CDR2 YYNGEE. V lost 1 base to trimming and J lost 0 bases; unmatched junction nucleotides: 6. The CDR3 runs 16 residues. The CDR3: CASSVIGGPLNTEAFF. The DNA of the CDR3 is TGTGCCAGCAGCGTAATAGGGGGCCCGTTGAACACTGAAGCTTTCTTT.

This clone was detected only a few times. The chain employs TRBV7-7 and TRBJ2-1; D remains unclear. The CDR3 extends over 9 amino acids. The germline gives CDR1 SSHAT, CDR2 FNYEAQ (reference sequence). Trimming removed 10 bases from V and 8 bases from J, with 6 bases in between. The CDR3: CATEDEQFF. The CDR3 DNA follows: TGTGCCACTGAGGATGAGCAGTTCTTC.

This clone was observed at least ten times. The V and J genes are TRBV7-2 and TRBJ1-6; 9 nucleotides agree with TRBD1. CDR1 and CDR2 from the germline V gene are SGHTA and FQGNSA. The CDR3 is 13 amino acids. V lost 5 bases and J lost 9; bases outside the gene matches: 2. The CDR3 DNA reads as TGTGCCAGCAGCCGGGACAGGGTTTCACCCCTCCACTTT. It specifies CASSRDRVSPLHF. The variable domain in full, with the rest retrieved from reference TRBV7-2 and TRBJ1-6, is GAGVSQSPSNKVTEKGKDVELRCDPISGHTALYWYRQSLGQGLEFLIYFQGNSAPDKSGLPSDRFSAERTGGSVSTLTIQRTQQEDSAVYLCASSRDRVSPLHFGNGTRLTVT.

There are a few counts of this clone. The V gene is TRBV7-8, the J gene TRBJ2-1; TRBD2 might be the D (7 bases). CDR1 is SGHVS and CDR2 is FQNEAQ in the germline V gene. The CDR3 is made up of 15 amino acids. With 5 bases removed from V and 7 bases from J, the gap between germline ends came to 18 bases. The CDR3 here is CASSPSGGAWNEQFF. The CDR3 bases are TGTGCCAGCAGCCCTAGTGGGGGGGCCTGGAATGAGCAGTTCTTC.

This chain connects TRBV2 to TRBJ1-5; no definite D call. V lost 2 bases, J lost 4 bases, and 9 bases lay in between. Germline V gene lookup returns CDR1 SNHLY and CDR2 FYNNEI. The CDR3 has 14 residues. CDR3 in amino acids: CASSEQASNQPQHF. The CDR3 nucleotides read TGTGCCAGCAGTGAACAGGCCTCTAATCAGCCCCAGCATTTT.

The J gene is TRBJ1-3, the V gene TRBV19; TRBD1 might be the D (6 bases). The CDR3 loop spans 15 amino acids. V was clipped by 7 bases and J by 0 bases, with 13 bases between them. CDR1 is LNHDA and CDR2 is SQIVND in the germline V gene (reference sequence). The CDR3 spells CASKPGHNSGNTIYF. For the CDR3, the DNA is TGTGCCAGTAAACCGGGACACAACTCTGGAAACACCATATATTTT.

In this sample, this clone turned up a few times. V is TRBV4-3 and J is TRBJ1-6, with D maybe TRBD1 (6 bases). In germline, CDR1 is LGHNA, CDR2 YSLEER. The CDR3 has 16 residues. Trimming shortened V by 1 base and J by 9 bases, and 16 bases separated the two germline ends. Here the CDR3 reads CASSQATQGRGSPLHF. DNA of the CDR3: TGCGCCAGCAGCCAAGCTACGCAGGGGAGAGGTTCACCCCTCCACTTT.

The rearrangement uses TRBV6-5 and TRBJ2-7, with 12 bases identical to TRBD1. V was pared by 5 bases and J by 6 bases, with 8 bases of the junction left unmatched. This CDR3 spans 15 amino acids. Germline assignment: CDR1 MNHEY and CDR2 SVGAGI. CDR3 nucleotide sequence: TGTGCCAGCAGTCAGCCGGGACAGGGGGCGTCCGAGCAGTACTTC. It translates to CASSQPGQGASEQYF.

The V and J genes are TRBV6-4 and TRBJ1-1, with D unresolved. The CDR3 is 14 residues long. The germline CDR1 and CDR2 sequences are MRHNA and SNTAGT. The V gene lost 7 bases and the J gene lost 1 base, with 13 bases spanning the gap. The CDR3: CASKEGPANTEAFF. The DNA of the CDR3 is TGTGCCAGCAAGGAGGGTCCAGCGAACACTGAAGCTTTCTTT.

This clone was picked up a small number of times. The V gene is TRBV20-1, the J gene TRBJ2-1; 8 nucleotides align to TRBD2. The CDR3 runs to 11 residues. CDR1 and CDR2 from the germline V gene are DFQATT and SNEGSKA (reference sequence). CDR3 in DNA: TGCAGGTCGGGGGGGCCCCATGAGCAGTTCTTC. The encoded protein is CRSGGPHEQFF.

This clone turned up a few times. The rearrangement links TRBV6-1 to TRBJ2-5; 8 bases align to TRBD2. The CDR3 runs 16 residues. The V and J ends lost 2 bases and 2 bases, in that order; junction bases with no gene match: 7. CDR1 is MNHNS, CDR2 SASEGT, per germline. This CDR3 reads CASSESSGGGQETQYF. CDR3 DNA sequence: TGTGCCAGCAGTGAATCTTCCGGGGGGGGGCAAGAGACCCAGTACTTC.